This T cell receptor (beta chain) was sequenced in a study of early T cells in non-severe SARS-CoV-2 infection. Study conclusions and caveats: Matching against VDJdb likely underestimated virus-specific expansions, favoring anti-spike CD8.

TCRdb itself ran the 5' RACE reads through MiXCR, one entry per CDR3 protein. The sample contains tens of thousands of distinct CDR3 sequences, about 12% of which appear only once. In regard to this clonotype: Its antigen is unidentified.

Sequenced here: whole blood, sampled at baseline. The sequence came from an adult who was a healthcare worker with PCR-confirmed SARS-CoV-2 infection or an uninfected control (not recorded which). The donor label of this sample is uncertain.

The CDR3 reads CARTRRDTDEKLFF. The CDR3 nucleotides read TGTGCCCGAACCCGGCGGGACACTGATGAAAAACTGTTTTTT. The V call is TRBV7-3, the J call TRBJ1-4; perhaps TRBD1 as D (6 bases). This CDR3 region has 14 residues. V dropped 11 bases and J dropped 6 bases, with 19 bases sitting between them. Looked up from germline, CDR1 is SGHTA and CDR2 is FQGTGA.